The next 8 T cell receptor beta chains were all read from a single sample in a study of blood T cell repertoires in COVID-19. Profiled with immunoSEQ multiplex PCR; TCRdb holds only in-frame clones, not every one. Among approximately 120,000 clones, approximately 86% were seen once, and the ten largest hold about 16%. The sample consisted of peripheral blood. The receptors stem from a woman aged 45-65 years who had recovered from COVID-19.

The DNA of the CDR3 is TGTGCCAGCAGTCTAGGGAGGCCGAGCACAGATACGCAGTATTTT. Encoded protein: CASSLGRPSTDTQYF. V usage is TRBV2 and J usage is TRBJ2-3, with D possibly being TRBD2 (6 bases). The germline gives CDR1 SNHLY, CDR2 FYNNEI. Trimming left V 5 bases short and J 0 bases short, with 12 bases between. CDR3 size: 15 residues.

The chain joins TRBV4-2 to TRBJ2-1; D remains unclear. CDR1 is LGHNA and CDR2 is YNFKEQ in the germline V gene. The CDR3 spans 16 residues. Trimming took 0 bases from V and 0 from J, leaving 9 bases between them. DNA for the CDR3: TGTGCCAGCAGCCAAGATCGGGTAGGCTCCTACAATGAGCAGTTCTTC. Encoded protein: CASSQDRVGSYNEQFF.

This chain links TRBV5-8 with TRBJ2-3; 10 positions agree with TRBD2. The V and J ends lost 4 bases and 0 bases, in that order; junction bases with no gene match: 11. Germline V gene sequence: CDR1 SGHTS, CDR2 YDEGEE. This CDR3 contains 18 residues. CDR3 DNA: TGTGCCAGCAGCACGGCAGGCTCGACTAGCGGGAGCACAGATACGCAGTATTTT. This gives the protein CASSTAGSTSGSTDTQYF.

V and J are TRBV7-8 and TRBJ2-7; a weak D match, TRBD2 (6 bases). V lost 6 bases and J 0 bases, leaving 6 bases between the germline ends. The germline V gene has CDR1 SGHVS and CDR2 FQNEAQ. The CDR3 contains 12 residues. CDR3 DNA: TGTGCCAGCAGGGGGGGCTCCTACGAGCAGTACTTC. Translation: CASRGGSYEQYF.

The rearrangement links TRBV3-1 (or the pseudogene TRBV3-2) to TRBJ1-2; 7 bases map to TRBD1. The V and J ends lost 10 bases and 7 bases, in that order; junction bases with no gene match: 15. This CDR3 region has 14 residues. Germline V CDR1 and CDR2: LGHDT, YNNKEL (reference sequence). CDR3 sequence (DNA): TGTGCCACATCTAATTTTCAGGGGGTCGGTGGCTACACCTTC. Its translation is CATSNFQGVGGYTF.

The chain recombines TRBV21-1 with TRBJ2-7; TRBD2 reflects the table's D call only, with no check against the DNA. TRBV21-1 counts as a pseudogene. CDR3 length: 16 residues. The CDR3 loop reads CASSKLREYTYSEQYF. In DNA form, the CDR3 reads TGTGCCAGCAGCAAATTACGGGAATATACTTATTCCGAGCAGTACTTC.

The J gene is TRBJ2-1, the V gene TRBV24-1; 8 bases are shared with TRBD2. With 9 bases clipped from V and 0 bases from J, the junction kept 6 bases outside the gene matches. In germline, CDR1 is KGHDR, CDR2 SFDVKD. The CDR3 loop spans 15 amino acids. The CDR3 region is CATEERGSSYNEQFF. CDR3 coding DNA: TGTGCCACCGAGGAGCGGGGGAGCTCCTACAATGAGCAGTTCTTC.

The V call is TRBV7-3, the J call TRBJ2-6; 7 nucleotides match TRBD1. Germline V gene data show CDR1 as SGHTA and CDR2 as FQGTGA. Unmatched junction bases numbered 7, after V lost 6 bases and J lost 2 bases. This CDR3 contains 16 residues. CDR3 loop: CASRQTDRAGANVLTF. The CDR3 coding sequence is TGTGCCAGCAGGCAAACTGACAGGGCTGGGGCCAACGTCCTGACTTTC.